This T cell receptor beta chain came from a study of blood T cell repertoires in COVID-19 (dated by TCRdb to about 2020). Regarding the research as a whole: Samples covering the acute and convalescent phases of COVID-19 were provided by collaborators in the United States, Italy and Spain. The prospective study material was composed of cDNA or gDNA derived from T cells, B-cell-depleted T cells, or PBMCs. The dataset comprised deeply sampled blood TCRbeta repertoires from subjects exposed to, actively infected with, or recovered from COVID-19. The repertoires were released in a freely available public database meant as a resource for research on the immune response to SARS-CoV-2. Samples were obtained from the ongoing ImmuneRACE study (first 160 participants) and from about 1,300 subjects provided by 6 global collaborators. The sample metadata nearly always contained a de-identified subject ID, COVID-19 status, age in years and sex. Where available, HLA class I and class II types were taken from metadata supplied by the sample provider and were not determined by assay-based typing.

TCRbeta CDR3 regions were amplified from genomic DNA by means of the immunoSEQ Assay, a bias-controlled multiplex PCR. The original methods were these. Nucleated cell counts per sample were estimated from amplification of reference gene primers within the assay. To quantify the absolute abundance of each unique TCRbeta CDR3 rearrangement, sequence reads were collapsed and filtered. For each sample, productive Simpson clonality was calculated by taking the square root of Simpson's diversity index across productive rearrangements. Held by TCRdb, this immuneACCESS table contains in-frame sequences only and omits some clones. Under half of the omission traces to an unresolved V gene where checked; the cause of the rest is unknown. V and J calls and clone size are copied from that table; D and trimming were computed from the DNA. Recorded for this sample are over 200,000 clones; about nine tenths of them occurred a single time. The ten biggest clones cover roughly 2.7% of the sample.

The paper as a whole reports these results and caveats: How much clinical and demographic metadata was included differed by source and by participant, and the metadata was provided uncurated.

CDR1 and CDR2 were assigned from the germline V gene as SGHTA and FQGNSA. Its CDR3 holds 13 amino acids, cysteine through phenylalanine. The retained sequence is limited to the CDR3, 39 bases, with the frame set at the first base. The V and J ends are trimmed by 7 bases and 5 bases, leaving 15 bases between them. One collaborating source in Seattle enrolled patients during active infection and followed them longitudinally through the course of disease. The collaborating institutions used their own protocols to collect whole blood in K2EDTA tubes. For TCRbeta analysis, collaborator samples were shipped as frozen whole blood, as isolated PBMCs, or as DNA extracted from either sample type. As regards this clone: The target of this receptor is not known. Qualities for individual bases were not recorded, and no much larger clone is one base off.

Recombination linked TRBV7-2 to TRBJ2-7, and TRBD2 may be the D gene, going by 5 matching bases. The receptor's source is a person under 35 with COVID-19, enrolled during active disease. Source material: peripheral blood. The CDR3 here reads CASTRYGVNEQYF. In nucleotide form, the sequence is TGTGCCAGCACCCGATACGGGGTAAACGAGCAGTACTTC.